This entry is about one T cell receptor beta chain. What it binds is not known. The table came from immunoSEQ multiplex PCR; TCRdb's copy has only in-frame clones and leaves some out. Here the sample spans about 2.1 million clones, under 95% being singletons. These data originate in a study of shared clonotypes between healthy human individuals. About the research overall: Three CD4 naive, three CD4 memory, two CD8 naive and one CD8 memory plate were used per donor.

CD8 cells classed as naive were CD45RO-negative and positively selected for CCR7, excluding terminally differentiated effector memory CD45RA+ cells. Study outcomes and limitations: Some clonotypes were shared by all four sorted-subset donors, while others were not shared. The non-shared ones had lower generation probabilities than the shared ones. The study drew on few donors, limiting represented genetic and exposure-history diversity.

Germline lookup yields CDR1 ENHRY and CDR2 SYGVKD. The CDR3 totals 16 residues. The germline V and J ends were trimmed by 8 bases and 6 bases, with 26 bases remaining between them. This receptor was taken from a man between 18 and 35 years old in good health. Some clones in this sample may be carry-over from other donors' samples. The specimen was naive CD8+ T cells from PBMCs. The chain is built from TRBV10-3 and TRBJ2-7, with D possibly TRBD2 on 6 matching bases. The CDR3 region is CAIDQSGRSDEVEQYF. The CDR3 region has the DNA TGTGCCATCGACCAGTCAGGGAGGAGCGATGAGGTCGAGCAGTACTTC.